These 30 T cell receptor beta chains originate from one sample sequenced in a study of blood T cell repertoires in COVID-19. Sequenced by immunoSEQ multiplex PCR; TCRdb stores in-frame clones only, minus some. The sample consists of 180,000 or so clones, 86% of them appearing once. The sample consisted of peripheral blood. These receptors originate from a woman aged 80 or over in a cohort sampled during active or convalescent COVID-19.

This chain uses TRBV7-9 with TRBJ1-2; D remains unclear. Germline CDR1 and CDR2: SEHNR and FQNEAQ (reference sequence). V was shortened by 5 bases and J by 7 bases, with 11 bases between the two germline ends. CDR3 length equals 12 residues. CDR3 amino acids: CASSLEGGGYTF. CDR3 coding DNA: TGTGCCAGCAGCCTGGAGGGAGGTGGCTACACCTTC.

V gene TRBV10-3 combines with J gene TRBJ2-1; possibly TRBD2 for D (6 bases). Trimming removed 5 bases from V and 5 bases from J, with 7 bases in between. From germline, CDR1 is ENHRY and CDR2 SYGVKD. There are 12 residues in the CDR3. CDR3 sequence (DNA): TGTGCCATCAGTAGGGAGGACAATGAGCAGTTCTTC. This codes for CAISREDNEQFF.

This clone came up once. The gene calls are TRBV12-3 or TRBV12-4 and TRBJ2-1; D possibly corresponds to TRBD1 (6 bases). The V and J ends lost 6 bases and 8 bases respectively, with 14 bases between them. The CDR3 has 13 amino acids. CDR3 protein: CASRLTGNDEQFF. In DNA form, the CDR3 reads TGTGCCAGCAGGTTGACAGGTAACGATGAGCAGTTCTTC.

V is TRBV3-1 (or the pseudogene TRBV3-2) and J is TRBJ1-1; a weak D match, TRBD1 (6 bases). CDR1 is LGHDT and CDR2 is YNNKEL in the germline V gene (reference sequence). V gave up 4 bases and J gave up 1 base, with 13 bases separating them. The CDR3 loop spans 15 amino acids. CDR3 bases: TGTGCCAGCAGCCTAAGAGGGGGTTGGAACACTGAAGCTTTCTTT. Translating gives CASSLRGGWNTEAFF.

A few counts support this clone. The CDR3 DNA follows: TGTGCCAGCAGTGACTCAAGGACAGGGGCAAACACCGGGGAGCTGTTTTTT. Its translation is CASSDSRTGANTGELFF. The genes are TRBV6-4 and TRBJ2-2; 9 nucleotides line up with TRBD1. The germline gives CDR1 MRHNA, CDR2 SNTAGT. Unmatched junction bases numbered 4, after V lost 0 bases and J lost 2 bases. The CDR3 length is 17 residues.

The chain links TRBV9 to TRBJ2-3; 9 nucleotides line up with TRBD2. This CDR3 contains 15 residues. CDR1 and CDR2 from the germline V gene are SGDLS and YYNGEE. V lost 0 bases and J lost 4; bases outside the gene matches: 3. The CDR3 sequence is CASSVEGGGADTQYF. CDR3 in DNA: TGTGCCAGCAGCGTAGAGGGCGGGGGGGCAGATACGCAGTATTTT.

The V gene is TRBV19, the J gene TRBJ2-1; D uncertain. CDR1 LNHDA and CDR2 SQIVND come from the germline V gene (reference sequence). The CDR3 has 11 amino acids. The V and J ends lost 4 bases and 9 bases respectively, with 7 bases between them. Written as DNA, the CDR3 is TGTGCCAGTAGTAGGGCACCTGAGCAGTTCTTC. As protein: CASSRAPEQFF.

This clone was observed once. The CDR3 reads CASSLPGGGQSSYEQYF. The CDR3 bases are TGTGCCAGCAGTTTACCCGGGGGGGGACAGAGCTCCTACGAGCAGTACTTC. The V gene is TRBV28, the J gene TRBJ2-7; perhaps TRBD2 as D (8 bases). The V and J ends lost 2 bases and 0 bases respectively, with 17 bases between them. This CDR3 spans 17 amino acids. CDR1 and CDR2 from the germline V gene are MDHEN and SYDVKM.

This chain connects TRBV28 to TRBJ2-4, with D perhaps TRBD2 (5 bases). This CDR3 is built from 16 residues. V lost 6 bases and J 0 bases, leaving 15 bases between the germline ends. The V gene's germline CDR1 is MDHEN and CDR2 SYDVKM. The CDR3 nucleotides are TGTGCCAGCAGCCCTCGTAGGCGGGTAGCCAAAAACATTCAGTACTTC. Its protein is CASSPRRRVAKNIQYF.

J is TRBJ1-4 and V is TRBV11-2; possible D gene TRBD1, 5 bases. The CDR3 has 16 amino acids. Looked up from germline, CDR1 is SGHAT and CDR2 is FQNNGV. V was clipped by 5 bases and J by 2 bases, with 15 bases between them. The CDR3 DNA sequence: TGTGCCAGCAGCCCCTTCACTTGGGGCACTAATGAAAAACTGTTTTTT. Its translation is CASSPFTWGTNEKLFF.

This clone occurred once. V and J are TRBV12-3 or TRBV12-4 and TRBJ1-1; 7 nucleotides line up with TRBD1. This CDR3 comprises 13 residues. V dropped 5 bases and J dropped 10; count of bases not matched to a gene: 10. CDR3 in amino acids: CASSPGTDQTAFF. CDR3 DNA sequence: TGTGCCAGCAGTCCCGGGACAGATCAAACAGCTTTCTTT.

The chain combines TRBV19 with TRBJ2-3; 12 bases map to TRBD2. J lost 2 bases, V lost 9 bases, and 21 bases had no gene match. Germline V gives CDR1 LNHDA, CDR2 SQIVND (reference sequence). This CDR3 region has 20 residues. CDR3 amino acids: CASGQEGRGLAGPNTDTQYF. The CDR3 coding sequence is TGTGCCAGCGGTCAGGAGGGCAGAGGACTAGCGGGACCAAACACAGATACGCAGTATTTT.

This chain links TRBV28 with TRBJ2-3, with a possible D match to TRBD2 (6 bases). The CDR3 contains 14 residues. CDR1 and CDR2 (germline): MDHEN, SYDVKM. V lost 7 bases and J 0 bases, leaving 11 bases between the germline ends. Written as DNA, the CDR3 is TGTGCCAGCAATAAAGCGGGTAGCACAGATACGCAGTATTTT. Its translation is CASNKAGSTDTQYF.

A few counts support this clone. J is TRBJ2-7 and V is TRBV11-3; D perhaps matches TRBD1 (5 bases). CDR3 size: 14 residues. V lost 2 bases and J lost 6, with 14 bases in between. In germline, CDR1 is SGHNT, CDR2 YENEEA. The CDR3 sequence: CASSLSGSGSEQYF. The CDR3 DNA reads TGTGCCAGCAGCTTATCAGGGTCTGGCTCCGAGCAGTACTTC.

This clone was counted between two and nine times. The J gene is TRBJ2-3, the V gene TRBV6-2 or TRBV6-3, with D perhaps TRBD2 (5 bases). Germline V gene sequence: CDR1 MNHEY, CDR2 SVGEGT. This CDR3 contains 16 residues. Trimming shortened V by 0 bases and J by 6 bases, and 16 bases separated the two germline ends. CDR3 in DNA: TGTGCCAGCAGTTACTCGTCACGGGGAAATTGGGATACGCAGTATTTT. Its translation: CASSYSSRGNWDTQYF.

The chain carries TRBV7-2 and TRBJ2-7; 10 nucleotides match TRBD1. Germline trimming cut 6 bases from V and 4 bases from J; bases unmatched to any gene: 9. The CDR3 totals 15 residues. From germline, CDR1 is SGHTA and CDR2 FQGNSA. Here the CDR3 DNA reads TGTGCCAGCAGGTACCGGGACAGGGGAGTGTACGAGCAGTACTTC. This sequence encodes CASRYRDRGVYEQYF.

In DNA, the CDR3 is TGTGCCAGCAGCGCCGGACAGGGAGCCGAGACCCAGTACTTC. Translated: CASSAGQGAETQYF. This sequence joins TRBV5-4 and TRBJ2-5, with 8 bases lining up with TRBD1. Germline CDR1 SGHNT, CDR2 YYREEE (reference sequence). The V gene end was trimmed by 4 bases and the J gene end by 5 bases; junction bases not matched to a gene: 7. The CDR3 runs 14 residues.

The rearrangement links TRBV5-4 to TRBJ2-7; D might be TRBD2 (7 bases). The CDR3 is 14 residues long. Germline V lookup: CDR1 SGHNT, CDR2 YYREEE (reference sequence). The ends were cut back, 3 bases at V and 3 bases at J, with 13 bases in the middle. In DNA, the CDR3 is TGTGCCAGCAGCTCGGGGGGCGCCTACTACGAGCAGTACGTC. It is translated as CASSSGGAYYEQYV.

The CDR3: CATSDIDRAYYEQYV. CDR3 in DNA: TGTGCCACCAGTGATATCGACAGGGCTTACTACGAGCAGTACGTC. The genes are TRBV24-1 and TRBJ2-7; 7 bases fit TRBD1. The V segment lost 3 bases and the J segment 3 bases; nucleotides outside the gene matches: 7. The CDR3 contains 15 residues. In germline, CDR1 is KGHDR, CDR2 SFDVKD.

The chain carries TRBV5-4 and TRBJ2-7; 7 nucleotides agree with TRBD1. The germline CDR1 and CDR2 sequences are SGHNT and YYREEE (reference sequence). The CDR3 has 12 residues. V was clipped by 3 bases and J by 6 bases; unmatched bases: 3. CDR3 region: CASSSQGPEQYF. CDR3 in DNA: TGTGCCAGCAGCTCACAGGGGCCCGAGCAGTACTTC.

The chain uses TRBV30 and TRBJ2-2, with 7 positions matching TRBD1. The V and J ends lost 3 bases and 7 bases, in that order; junction bases with no gene match: 5. CDR1 and CDR2 (germline): GTSNPN, SVGIG (reference sequence). This CDR3 spans 13 amino acids. The CDR3 sequence is CAWSTGVIGELFF. In DNA, the CDR3 is TGTGCCTGGAGCACAGGGGTTATCGGGGAGCTGTTTTTT. Together with reference TRBV30 and TRBJ2-2, the CDR3 gives the full variable domain: SQTIHQWPATLVQPVGSPLSLECTVEGTSNPNLYWYRQAAGRGLQLLFYSVGIGQISSEVPQNLSASRPQDRQFILSSKKLLLSDSGFYLCAWSTGVIGELFFGEGSRLTVL.

V gene TRBV28 combines with J gene TRBJ2-3; D call uncertain. This CDR3 has 14 residues. V gave up 7 bases and J gave up 2 bases, with 13 bases separating them. The germline V gene has CDR1 MDHEN and CDR2 SYDVKM. CDR3 coding DNA: TGTGCCAGCAACCCACATGGTTACACAGATACGCAGTATTTT. It specifies CASNPHGYTDTQYF.

Here the CDR3 DNA reads TGTGCCAGCTCACCCGGAACAGGAGAAGCTTTCTTT. Residues: CASSPGTGEAFF. The chain links TRBV18 to TRBJ1-1; tentatively, D is TRBD1 (5 bases). The CDR3 contains 12 residues. V was trimmed by 3 bases and J by 8 bases, leaving 10 bases between them. Germline V gene data show CDR1 as KGHSH and CDR2 as LQKENI. The variable domain in full, with the rest retrieved from reference TRBV18 and TRBJ1-1, is NAGVMQNPRHLVRRRGQEARLRCSPMKGHSHVYWYRQLPEEGLKFMVYLQKENIIDESGMPKERFSAEFPKEGPSILRIQQVVRGDSAAYFCASSPGTGEAFFGQGTRLTVV.

This clone was seen once. The V and J genes are TRBV5-6 and TRBJ1-2; 7 bases map to TRBD1. The CDR3 is made up of 13 amino acids. CDR1 SGHDT and CDR2 YYEEEE come from the germline V gene. Losses at the gene ends were 3 bases for V and 7 bases for J; bases not matched to a gene: 6. In nucleotides, the CDR3 is TGTGCCAGCAGCTACGACAGGGATGGTGGCTACACCTTC. Translating gives CASSYDRDGGYTF.

The chain couples TRBV25-1 to TRBJ2-7; D not resolved. Per germline, CDR1 MGHDK and CDR2 SYGVNS. V lost 0 bases and J 5 bases, leaving 2 bases between the germline ends. The CDR3 loop spans 11 amino acids. DNA for the CDR3: TGTGCCAGCAGTGAATATAACGAGCAGTACTTC. As protein: CASSEYNEQYF.

This clone was counted once. The chain has TRBV7-2 and TRBJ2-1; 8 positions agree with TRBD2. V shed 3 bases, J shed 0 bases, and the junction held 10 bases outside the gene matches. Germline V gives CDR1 SGHTA, CDR2 FQGNSA. This CDR3 comprises 18 residues. The CDR3 DNA reads TGTGCCAGCAGCTTTTGGGGCGGGGGGCTGAGCTCCTACAATGAGCAGTTCTTC. Protein: CASSFWGGGLSSYNEQFF.

V is TRBV30 and J is TRBJ2-2; TRBD2 aligns across 14 bases. Losses at the gene ends were 8 bases for V and 7 bases for J; bases not matched to a gene: 9. This CDR3 region has 15 residues. In germline, CDR1 is GTSNPN, CDR2 SVGIG (reference sequence). CDR3 residues: CAPKGLAGDNGELFF. The CDR3 nucleotides are TGTGCCCCTAAGGGACTAGCGGGAGACAACGGGGAGCTGTTTTTT.

In the case of this clone: Germline is not matched at one junction end, which may reflect a read error. The chain has TRBV7-7 and TRBJ2-5, with D possibly being TRBD1 (6 bases). The CDR3 length is 14 residues. Germline V lookup: CDR1 SSHAT, CDR2 FNYEAQ (reference sequence). DNA of the CDR3: TGTGCTAGCAGCAGAAACAGGGCCCAAGAGACCCAGTACTTC. Translating gives CASSRNRAQETQYF.

The CDR3 is CASSATGNNEQFF. The CDR3 region has the DNA TGTGCCAGCAGTGCGACTGGCAACAATGAGCAGTTCTTC. The gene calls are TRBV12-3 or TRBV12-4 and TRBJ2-1, with unresolved D. Trimming removed 5 bases at V and 5 bases at J, with 10 bases between. The CDR3 is 13 amino acids.

This chain connects TRBV6-2 or TRBV6-3 to TRBJ2-5; 9 bases are shared with TRBD1. In germline, CDR1 is MNHEY, CDR2 SVGEGT. The CDR3 sequence is 14 residues long. The trim removed 5 bases at V and 5 bases at J, leaving 6 bases unmatched. The CDR3 DNA reads TGTGCCAGCAGTACAGGGACAGGGAGGGAGACCCAGTACTTC. This translates into CASSTGTGRETQYF.